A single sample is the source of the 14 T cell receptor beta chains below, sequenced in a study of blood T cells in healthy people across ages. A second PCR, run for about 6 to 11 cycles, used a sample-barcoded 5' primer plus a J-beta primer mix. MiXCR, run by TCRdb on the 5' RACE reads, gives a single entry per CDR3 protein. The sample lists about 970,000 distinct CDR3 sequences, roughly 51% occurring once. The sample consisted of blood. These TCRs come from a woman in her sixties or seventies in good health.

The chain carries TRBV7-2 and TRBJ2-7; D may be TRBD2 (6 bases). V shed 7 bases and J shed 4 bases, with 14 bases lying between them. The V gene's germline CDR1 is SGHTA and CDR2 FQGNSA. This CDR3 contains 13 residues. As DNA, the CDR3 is TGTGCCAGCACCCGGGACTTATTATACGAGCAGTACTTC. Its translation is CASTRDLLYEQYF.

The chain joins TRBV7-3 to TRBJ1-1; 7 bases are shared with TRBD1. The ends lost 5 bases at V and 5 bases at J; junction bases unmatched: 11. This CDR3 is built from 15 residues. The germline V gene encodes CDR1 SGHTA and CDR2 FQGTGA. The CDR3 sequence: CASSAQTGRVTEAFF. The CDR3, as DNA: TGTGCCAGCAGCGCACAGACAGGGCGGGTGACTGAAGCTTTCTTT.

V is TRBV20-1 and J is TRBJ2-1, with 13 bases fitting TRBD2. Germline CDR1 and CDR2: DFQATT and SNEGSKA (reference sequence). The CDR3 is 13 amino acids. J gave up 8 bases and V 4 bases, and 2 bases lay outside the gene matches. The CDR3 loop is CSATGLAGDEQFF. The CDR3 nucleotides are TGCAGTGCTACAGGACTAGCGGGAGATGAGCAGTTCTTC.

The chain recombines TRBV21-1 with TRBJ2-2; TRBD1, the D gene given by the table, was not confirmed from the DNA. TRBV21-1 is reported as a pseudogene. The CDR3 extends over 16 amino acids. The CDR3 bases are TGTGCCAGCAGCATAAATTGGGACAGCAACACCGGGGAGCTGTTTTTT. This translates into CASSINWDSNTGELFF.

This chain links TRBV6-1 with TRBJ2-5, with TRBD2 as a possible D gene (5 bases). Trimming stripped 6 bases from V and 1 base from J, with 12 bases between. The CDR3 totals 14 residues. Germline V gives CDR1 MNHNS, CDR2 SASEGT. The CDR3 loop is CASRFSVLQETQYF. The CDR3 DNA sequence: TGTGCCAGCAGGTTTAGCGTCCTCCAAGAGACCCAGTACTTC.

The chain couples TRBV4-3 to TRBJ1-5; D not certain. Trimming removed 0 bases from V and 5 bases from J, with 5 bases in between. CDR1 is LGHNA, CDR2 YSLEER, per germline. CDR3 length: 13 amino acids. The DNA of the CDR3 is TGCGCCAGCAGCCAAGATAATTATCAGCCCCAGCATTTT. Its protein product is CASSQDNYQPQHF.

CDR3 sequence: CSAQVEADTQYF. The CDR3 DNA sequence: TGCAGTGCTCAGGTCGAGGCAGATACGCAGTATTTT. The chain couples TRBV20-1 to TRBJ2-3; D uncertain. Germline CDR1 DFQATT, CDR2 SNEGSKA (reference sequence). The CDR3 extends over 12 amino acids. V was cut by 5 bases and J by 4 bases, with 10 bases left in between.

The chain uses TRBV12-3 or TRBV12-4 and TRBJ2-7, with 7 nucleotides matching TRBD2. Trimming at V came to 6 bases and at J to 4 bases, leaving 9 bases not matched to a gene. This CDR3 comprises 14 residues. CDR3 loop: CASRGGGRGYEQYF. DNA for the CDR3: TGTGCCAGCAGGGGTGGCGGGAGAGGGTACGAGCAGTACTTC.

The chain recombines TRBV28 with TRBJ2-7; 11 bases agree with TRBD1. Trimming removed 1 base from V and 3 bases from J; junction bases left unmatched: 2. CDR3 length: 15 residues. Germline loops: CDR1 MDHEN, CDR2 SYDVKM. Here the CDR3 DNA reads TGTGCCAGCAGTTTATCGGGACAGGGGGTCTACGAGCAGTACTTC. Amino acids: CASSLSGQGVYEQYF.

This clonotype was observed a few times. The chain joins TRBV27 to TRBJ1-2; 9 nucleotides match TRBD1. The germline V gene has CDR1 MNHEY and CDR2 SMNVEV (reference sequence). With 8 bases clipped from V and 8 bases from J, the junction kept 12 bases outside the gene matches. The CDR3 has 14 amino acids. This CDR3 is CASGGAGTGTGYTF. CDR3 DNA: TGTGCCAGCGGCGGGGCCGGGACAGGGACAGGCTACACCTTC.

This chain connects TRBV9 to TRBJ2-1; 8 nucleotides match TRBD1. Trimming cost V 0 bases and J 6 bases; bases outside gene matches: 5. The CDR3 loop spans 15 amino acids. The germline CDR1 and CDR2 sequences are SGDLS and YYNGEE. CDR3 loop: CASSVAGTGSNEQFF. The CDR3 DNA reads TGTGCCAGCAGCGTAGCTGGGACAGGATCCAATGAGCAGTTCTTC.

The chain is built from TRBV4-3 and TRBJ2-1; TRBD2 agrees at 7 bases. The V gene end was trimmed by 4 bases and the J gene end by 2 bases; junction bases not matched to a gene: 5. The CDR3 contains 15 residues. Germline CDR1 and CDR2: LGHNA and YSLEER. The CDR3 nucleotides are TGCGCCAGCAGCCGAGCGGGGTCTGCCTACAATGAGCAGTTCTTC. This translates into CASSRAGSAYNEQFF.

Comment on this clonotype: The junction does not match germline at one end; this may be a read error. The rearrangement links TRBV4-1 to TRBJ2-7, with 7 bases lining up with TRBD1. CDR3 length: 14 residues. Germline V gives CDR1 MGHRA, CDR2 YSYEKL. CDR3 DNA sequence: TGTGCCAGCAGCCCCGGGACAGAATCCTACGAGCAGTACTTC. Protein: CASSPGTESYEQYF.

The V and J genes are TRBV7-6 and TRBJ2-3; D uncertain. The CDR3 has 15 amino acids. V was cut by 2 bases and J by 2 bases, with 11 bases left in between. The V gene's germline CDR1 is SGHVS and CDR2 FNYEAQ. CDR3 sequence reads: CASSLIWADTDTQYF. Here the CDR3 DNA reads TGTGCCAGCAGCTTAATCTGGGCAGACACAGATACGCAGTATTTT.